The 26 T cell receptor beta chains in this list originate from one sample, sequenced in a study of cytomegalovirus exposure and HLA in healthy donors. The PCR was carried out with 60 Vbeta primers and 13 Jbeta primers. Measured with immunoSEQ multiplex PCR; TCRdb has only the in-frame clones, and not every one. The table shows fewer than 95,000 clones, with roughly 60% occurring only once. Sample: PBMCs. These receptors came from a woman in her forties or fifties in good health and CMV-seropositive.

The chain uses TRBV5-8 and TRBJ2-3; 8 bases line up with TRBD2. The germline CDR1 and CDR2 sequences are SGHTS and YDEGEE. The CDR3 covers 17 residues. V trimming: 0 bases; J trimming: 2 bases; junction bases outside the gene matches: 8. CDR3 nucleotide sequence: TGTGCCAGCAGCTTGGCTTTAGCGGGAATGTACACAGATACGCAGTATTTT. Its translation is CASSLALAGMYTDTQYF.

The chain is built from TRBV18 and TRBJ1-3; TRBD1 might be the D (5 bases). Germline V gives CDR1 KGHSH, CDR2 LQKENI. V lost 3 bases to trimming and J lost 0 bases, with 9 bases between them. The CDR3 consists of 15 residues. CDR3 DNA sequence: TGTGCCAGCTCACCCGAGGACATCTCTGGAAACACCATATATTTT. Protein sequence: CASSPEDISGNTIYF.

The J gene is TRBJ2-3, the V gene TRBV28; 9 bases agree with TRBD2. With V trimmed by 6 bases and J by 1 base, 8 bases remained unmatched. CDR1 and CDR2 from the germline V gene are MDHEN and SYDVKM. The CDR3 sequence is 16 residues long. CDR3 sequence reads: CASSPPGGGGTDTQYF. For the CDR3, the DNA is TGTGCCAGCAGCCCCCCAGGCGGGGGGGGCACAGATACGCAGTATTTT.

The chain has TRBV29-1 and TRBJ1-1; 12 nucleotides match TRBD1. The CDR3 contains 12 residues. Trimming at V came to 6 bases and at J to 12 bases, leaving 8 bases not matched to a gene. CDR1 and CDR2 from the germline V gene are SQVTM and ANQGSEA. The CDR3 is CSVHGTGGTTFF. In DNA form, the CDR3 reads TGCAGCGTCCACGGGACAGGGGGCACGACTTTCTTT.

The chain recombines TRBV18 with TRBJ1-4; the D is unclear. V lost 3 bases, J lost 5 bases, and 10 bases lay in between. Germline CDR1 is KGHSH and CDR2 is LQKENI. There are 14 residues in the CDR3. As DNA, the CDR3 is TGTGCCAGCTCACCTTTGACGGGGAATGAAAAACTGTTTTTT. Protein: CASSPLTGNEKLFF.

This rearrangement joins TRBV5-4 to TRBJ2-7; weak D call: TRBD1 (5 bases). Germline CDR1 reads SGHNT; CDR2 reads YYREEE (reference sequence). The ends were cut back, 3 bases at V and 0 bases at J, with 13 bases in the middle. The CDR3 length is 15 residues. CDR3 sequence: CASSSSGASSYEQYF. The CDR3 DNA follows: TGTGCCAGCAGCTCCTCTGGGGCTAGCTCCTACGAGCAGTACTTC.

This clone was detected only once. The rearrangement uses TRBV27 and TRBJ1-2; 7 bases agree with TRBD1. V lost 5 bases to trimming and J lost 4 bases; unmatched junction nucleotides: 10. In germline, CDR1 is MNHEY, CDR2 SMNVEV (reference sequence). The CDR3 spans 15 residues. The CDR3 sequence: CASSPYRGSGYGYTF. CDR3 sequence (DNA): TGTGCCAGCAGTCCATACAGGGGATCGGGCTATGGCTACACCTTC.

The chain joins TRBV2 to TRBJ1-2; D remains unclear. Germline assignment: CDR1 SNHLY and CDR2 FYNNEI. The V end was cut by 0 bases, the J end by 8 bases, with 13 bases between. The CDR3 contains 14 residues. This CDR3 is CASSEARWGGGYTF. In nucleotides, the CDR3 is TGTGCCAGCAGTGAAGCGCGATGGGGAGGGGGCTACACCTTC.

J is TRBJ1-6 and V is TRBV28; D may be TRBD1 (5 bases). The germline V and J ends were trimmed by 2 bases and 4 bases, with 6 bases remaining between them. Per germline, CDR1 MDHEN and CDR2 SYDVKM. CDR3 length: 14 amino acids. The CDR3: CASSLQGYNSPLHF. CDR3 in DNA: TGTGCCAGCAGTTTACAGGGTTATAATTCACCCCTCCACTTT.

This clone was detected only a few times. The chain couples TRBV7-9 to TRBJ1-5; 7 bases are a match to TRBD1. Unmatched junction bases numbered 6, after V lost 1 base and J lost 3 bases. The CDR3 has 16 amino acids. Per the germline V gene, CDR1 is SEHNR and CDR2 is FQNEAQ (reference sequence). This CDR3 is CASSLGGTDLNQPQHF. CDR3 coding DNA: TGTGCCAGCAGCTTAGGGGGGACAGACCTCAATCAGCCCCAGCATTTT.

The chain employs TRBV5-1 and TRBJ2-3, with a tentative D call TRBD2 (6 bases). CDR1 and CDR2 from the germline V gene are SGHRS and YFSETQ. V shed 5 bases and J shed 1 base, with 11 bases lying between them. This CDR3 region has 14 residues. The CDR3 DNA reads as TGCGCCAGCAGACAAGGAGGGGGCACAGATACGCAGTATTTT. Encoded protein: CASRQGGGTDTQYF.

The gene calls are TRBV7-8 and TRBJ1-4, with 7 bases matching TRBD1. Trimming took 5 bases from V and 6 from J; bases not matched to a gene: 9. There are 15 residues in the CDR3. The germline CDR1 and CDR2 sequences are SGHVS and FQNEAQ. CDR3 bases: TGTGCCAGCAGCGAAACACAGGGGTTATATGAAAAACTGTTTTTT. Translating it yields CASSETQGLYEKLFF. Supplemented by reference TRBV7-8 and TRBJ1-4, the full variable domain reads GAGVSQSPRYKVAKRGQDVALRCDPISGHVSLFWYQQALGQGPEFLTYFQNEAQLDKSGLPSDRFFAERPEGSVSTLKIQRTQQEDSAVYLCASSETQGLYEKLFFGSGTQLSVL.

Only one count was recorded for this clone. V gene TRBV11-2 combines with J gene TRBJ1-4; 9 positions agree with TRBD1. The CDR3 runs to 15 residues. Germline V gives CDR1 SGHAT, CDR2 FQNNGV. Trimming at V came to 4 bases and at J to 8 bases, leaving 8 bases not matched to a gene. The CDR3 protein is CASSSTGGADEKLFF. The CDR3 coding sequence is TGTGCCAGCAGCTCAACAGGGGGCGCAGACGAAAAACTGTTTTTT.

The rearrangement joins TRBV27 to TRBJ1-1; D remains ambiguous. The V gene lost 8 bases and the J gene lost 0 bases, with 16 bases spanning the gap. CDR3 length equals 15 residues. The germline gives CDR1 MNHEY, CDR2 SMNVEV (reference sequence). CDR3 loop: CASRYVGTLNTEAFF. The CDR3 coding sequence is TGTGCCAGCCGATATGTGGGCACCCTGAACACTGAAGCTTTCTTT.

The chain has TRBV10-1 and TRBJ2-2; 10 nucleotides line up with TRBD1. The V and J ends lost 6 bases and 3 bases, in that order; junction bases with no gene match: 13. CDR3 length: 18 amino acids. Germline CDR1 WNHNN, CDR2 SYGVQD (reference sequence). The CDR3 DNA is TGCGCCAGCAGCTCGGGACAGGGGTTGGGAATCTACACCGGGGAGCTGTTTTTT. This sequence encodes CASSSGQGLGIYTGELFF.

V and J are TRBV7-9 and TRBJ1-2; D possibly corresponds to TRBD1 (5 bases). Trimming pared 4 bases from V and 0 bases from J, leaving 15 bases between. From germline, CDR1 is SEHNR and CDR2 FQNEAQ (reference sequence). This CDR3 is 16 amino acids long. This CDR3 is CASSSRSREANYGYTF. The CDR3 coding sequence is TGTGCCAGCAGCTCCCGTTCCAGGGAAGCTAACTATGGCTACACCTTC.

The gene calls are TRBV4-3 and TRBJ2-1, with D possibly being TRBD2 (6 bases). CDR1 and CDR2 (germline): LGHNA, YSLEER. The CDR3 has 15 residues. The V end lost 0 bases, the J end lost 2 bases, and 8 bases lay between the germline ends. CDR3 residues: CASSQDGGAYNEQFF. For the CDR3, the DNA is TGCGCCAGCAGCCAAGATGGAGGGGCCTACAATGAGCAGTTCTTC.

This chain connects TRBV13 to TRBJ2-7; D might be TRBD1 (6 bases). The germline gives CDR1 PRHDT, CDR2 FYEKMQ (reference sequence). The CDR3 sequence is 14 residues long. Trimming pared 5 bases from V and 6 bases from J, leaving 17 bases between. Here the CDR3 reads CASSLAYRAGEQYF. DNA for the CDR3: TGTGCCAGCAGCCTAGCCTACAGGGCGGGCGAGCAGTACTTC.

The V call is TRBV4-1, the J call TRBJ2-2, with unresolved D. CDR1 is MGHRA and CDR2 is YSYEKL in the germline V gene. Trimming stripped 4 bases from V and 7 bases from J, with 13 bases between. This CDR3 contains 14 residues. The CDR3 nucleotides are TGCGCCAGCAGCCTCGACAAGGTTGACGGGGAGCTGTTTTTT. Residues: CASSLDKVDGELFF.

The chain has TRBV30 and TRBJ1-1; no reliable D call. CDR1 GTSNPN and CDR2 SVGIG come from the germline V gene (reference sequence). With 0 bases removed from V and 1 base from J, the gap between germline ends came to 9 bases. The CDR3 length is 14 residues. Here the CDR3 reads CAWSVLSPNTEAFF. CDR3 nucleotides: TGTGCCTGGAGTGTACTGTCACCGAACACTGAAGCTTTCTTT.

CDR3 residues: CASSYGAGVTDTQYF. The CDR3 DNA is TGTGCCAGCAGTTACGGGGCAGGAGTCACAGATACGCAGTATTTT. The chain carries TRBV6-5 and TRBJ2-3, with D possibly TRBD1 on 5 matching bases. Trimming removed 2 bases at V and 2 bases at J, with 11 bases between. CDR3 length: 15 residues. In germline, CDR1 is MNHEY, CDR2 SVGAGI.

This rearrangement joins TRBV6-5 to TRBJ2-3, with 7 nucleotides matching TRBD1. In germline, CDR1 is MNHEY, CDR2 SVGAGI. V shed 6 bases, J shed 6 bases, and the junction held 3 bases outside the gene matches. The CDR3 is 12 residues long. CDR3 loop: CASRTGSDTQYF. In DNA, the CDR3 is TGTGCCAGCAGGACAGGGAGCGATACGCAGTATTTT.

This clone was counted a few times. V and J are TRBV29-1 and TRBJ1-4; D unclear. V was pared by 7 bases and J by 0 bases, with 6 bases between. Per the germline V gene, CDR1 is SQVTM and CDR2 is ANQGSEA. The CDR3 runs 12 residues. DNA for the CDR3: TGCAGCGGAGGGACAACTAATGAAAAACTGTTTTTT. Amino acid sequence: CSGGTTNEKLFF.

On this clone: The junction departs from the called germline gene at one end, perhaps through a read error. V usage is TRBV30 and J usage is TRBJ2-7, with D perhaps matching TRBD1 (6 bases). CDR1 is GTSNPN and CDR2 is SVGIG in the germline V gene (reference sequence). The CDR3 sequence is 15 residues long. The CDR3 DNA sequence: TGTGCCCGGAGTGCCACCGGGACACCGGATGGCGAGCAGTACTTC. Its protein is CARSATGTPDGEQYF.

The chain couples TRBV7-8 to TRBJ2-7; D is perhaps TRBD1 (7 bases). The CDR3 sequence is 15 residues long. Germline assignment: CDR1 SGHVS and CDR2 FQNEAQ. V shed 2 bases and J shed 0 bases, with 11 bases lying between them. CDR3 amino acids: CASSLMEGASYEQYF. Here the CDR3 DNA reads TGTGCCAGCAGCTTAATGGAGGGGGCCTCCTACGAGCAGTACTTC.

The rearrangement links TRBV9 to TRBJ2-7, with a weak D call TRBD2 (6 bases). The CDR3 has 14 residues. V dropped 5 bases and J dropped 2 bases, with 14 bases sitting between them. Germline-derived CDR1 and CDR2 are SGDLS and YYNGEE. CDR3 coding DNA: TGTGCCAGCAGTTACGGCGGGGACCCCTACGAGCAGTACTTC. It is translated as CASSYGGDPYEQYF.